A selection of T cell receptor beta chains follows, all from one sample in a study of identical twins. TCRdb re-called the 5' RACE reads through MiXCR, storing one row per CDR3 protein. The sample has about 530,000 distinct CDR3 sequences, roughly 15% seen once. The data were also submitted as part of a second study, on yellow fever vaccine responses in identical twins.

The sequenced sample was CD4+ T cells sorted from blood. All receptors derive from a woman aged 18-29 years in good health. Both conserved end residues are part of each CDR3. The order of the fields is J gene, clone size, V gene, D gene, CDR3 protein, CDR3 DNA. D genes are given only for firm matches. Where a row states a size, it is once, few, many or the class of an expanded clone; other rows omit it.

TRBJ2-5 . TRBV4-1 . CASSQLGQAGTQYF TGCGCCAGCAGCCAACTGGGACAAGCTGGGACCCAGTACTTC
TRBJ1-2 few TRBV11-2 . CASSQLSGNNYGYTF TGTGCCAGCAGCCAATTATCAGGGAATAACTATGGCTACACCTTC
TRBJ2-1 many TRBV20-1 TRBD2 CSAPASGILEQFF TGCAGTGCCCCGGCCAGCGGGATCCTTGAGCAGTTCTTC
TRBJ2-1 few TRBV5-1 . CASNRGDNSNEQFF TGCGCCAGCAATCGGGGAGACAATTCTAATGAGCAGTTCTTC
TRBJ2-3 . TRBV2 TRBD2 CASSEGRLAGDTDTQYF TGTGCCAGCAGTGAAGGTCGACTAGCGGGAGACACAGATACGCAGTATTTT
TRBJ2-5 many TRBV12-3/TRBV12-4 . CASSPTGGGETQYF TGTGCCAGCAGTCCCACAGGGGGGGGAGAGACCCAGTACTTC
TRBJ2-1 . TRBV20-1 . CSVTDGSYNEQFF TGCAGTGTGACGGACGGATCCTACAATGAGCAGTTCTTC
TRBJ1-2 . TRBV10-3 . CATVEPSNYGYTF TGTGCCACCGTAGAGCCTTCTAACTATGGCTACACCTTC
TRBJ2-3 . TRBV28 . CASSLADLARDTQYF TGTGCCAGCAGTTTAGCTGACTTAGCAAGGGATACGCAGTATTTT
TRBJ2-5 . TRBV12-3/TRBV12-4 . CASRHSGGETQYF TGTGCCAGCAGACACAGCGGTGGAGAGACCCAGTACTTC
TRBJ2-1 many TRBV24-1 TRBD1 CATSDTASGGIYNEQFF TGTGCCACCAGTGACACCGCATCAGGGGGCATCTACAATGAGCAGTTCTTC
TRBJ1-1 . TRBV6-1 . CASSERGTDKAFF TGTGCCAGCAGTGAAAGGGGGACGGATAAAGCTTTCTTT
TRBJ2-5 . TRBV13 TRBD2 CASSLGPAGYQETQYF TGTGCCAGCAGCTTAGGGCCAGCGGGGTACCAAGAGACCCAGTACTTC
TRBJ2-2 . TRBV20-1 . CSARAPQGGNTGELFF TGCAGTGCTAGAGCCCCCCAGGGGGGAAACACCGGGGAGCTGTTTTTT
TRBJ1-2 few TRBV5-1 TRBD1 CASSPGQGNYNDIYGYTF TGCGCCAGCAGCCCAGGACAGGGTAATTACAACGACATCTATGGCTACACCTTC
TRBJ2-5 . TRBV24-1 . CATKNGETQYF TGTGCCACCAAGAATGGAGAGACCCAGTACTTC
TRBJ2-1 many TRBV3-1 TRBD1 CASSQGQGPYNEQFF TGTGCCAGCAGCCAAGGACAGGGCCCCTACAATGAGCAGTTCTTC
TRBJ2-5 few TRBV20-1 . CSAGGGERGETQYF TGCAGTGCTGGAGGGGGGGAGCGAGGAGAGACCCAGTACTTC
TRBJ2-5 many TRBV12-3/TRBV12-4 . CASSLARIRETQYF TGTGCCAGCAGTTTAGCGCGTATCCGGGAGACCCAGTACTTC
TRBJ2-2 . TRBV12-3/TRBV12-4 . CASSLGGLAANTGELFF TGTGCCAGCAGTTTGGGGGGACTTGCCGCGAACACCGGGGAGCTGTTTTTT
TRBJ2-1 few TRBV2 TRBD1 CASRGDRADNEQFF TGTGCCAGCAGAGGGGACAGGGCTGACAATGAGCAGTTCTTC
TRBJ2-7 few TRBV6-5 . CASSKQGNEQYF TGTGCCAGCAGCAAACAGGGTAACGAGCAGTACTTC
TRBJ2-3 . TRBV5-1 . CASAPQGGWGGTDTQYF TGCGCCAGCGCCCCGCAAGGGGGCTGGGGGGGCACAGATACGCAGTATTTT
TRBJ1-2 few TRBV7-9 . CASGTGAVYGYTF TGTGCCAGCGGGACGGGAGCGGTCTATGGCTACACCTTC
TRBJ2-3 . TRBV6-1 TRBD2 CASSKGLAVPTDTQYF TGTGCCAGCAGTAAGGGACTAGCGGTTCCCACAGATACGCAGTATTTT
TRBJ1-3 few TRBV5-1 TRBD1 CASSFGQDGNTIYF TGCGCCAGCAGCTTCGGACAGGACGGAAACACCATATATTTT
TRBJ2-1 . TRBV5-1 TRBD2 CASSASGGPGGNEQFF TGCGCCAGCAGCGCTAGCGGGGGCCCAGGAGGGAATGAGCAGTTCTTC
TRBJ1-2 few TRBV11-3 . CASSPITNYGYTF TGTGCCAGCAGCCCGATAACTAACTATGGCTACACCTTC
TRBJ2-7 few TRBV20-1 . CSAARAAHEQYF TGCAGTGCTGCTAGGGCGGCGCACGAGCAGTACTTC
TRBJ2-4 . TRBV10-3 . CATEQGPGLNIQYF TGTGCCACAGAACAGGGACCCGGCTTAAACATTCAGTACTTC
TRBJ2-5 many TRBV12-3/TRBV12-4 TRBD1 CASSADRAETQYF TGTGCCAGCAGTGCCGACAGGGCTGAGACCCAGTACTTC
TRBJ2-1 few TRBV7-3 . CASSLIPGPNNEQFF TGTGCCAGCAGCTTAATTCCGGGACCCAACAATGAGCAGTTCTTC
TRBJ2-1 many TRBV29-1 TRBD2 CSVDRTRLNEQFF TGCAGCGTCGATCGGACTAGACTCAATGAGCAGTTCTTC
TRBJ1-1 . TRBV3-1 TRBD1 CASSQVFGTAPEAFF TGTGCCAGCAGCCAAGTCTTCGGGACAGCGCCTGAAGCTTTCTTT
TRBJ2-5 few TRBV7-7 . CASSPSSESETQYF TGTGCCAGCAGCCCCTCGTCAGAGAGCGAGACTCAGTACTTC
TRBJ2-5 . TRBV5-1 . CASSLAAGERETQYF TGCGCCAGCAGCTTGGCCGCAGGGGAGAGGGAGACCCAGTACTTC
TRBJ1-2 few TRBV10-2 TRBD1 CASRSSDRVGGYTF TGCGCCAGCAGATCGTCAGACAGGGTCGGGGGCTACACCTTC
TRBJ1-1 . TRBV12-3/TRBV12-4 . CASSLRGSDTEAFF TGTGCCAGCAGTTTGAGAGGTTCGGACACTGAAGCTTTCTTT
TRBJ2-5 . TRBV5-1 . CASSFSGLGQETQYF TGCGCCAGCAGCTTTAGCGGTTTGGGACAAGAGACCCAGTACTTC